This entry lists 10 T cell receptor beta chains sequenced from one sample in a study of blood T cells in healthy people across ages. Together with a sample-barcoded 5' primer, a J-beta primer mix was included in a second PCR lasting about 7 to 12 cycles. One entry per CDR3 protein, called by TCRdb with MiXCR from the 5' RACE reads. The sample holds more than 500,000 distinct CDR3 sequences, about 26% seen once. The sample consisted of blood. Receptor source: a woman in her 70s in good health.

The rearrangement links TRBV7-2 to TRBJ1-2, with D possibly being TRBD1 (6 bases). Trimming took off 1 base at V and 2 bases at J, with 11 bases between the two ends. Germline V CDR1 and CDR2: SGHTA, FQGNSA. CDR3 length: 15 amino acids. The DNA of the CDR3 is TGTGCCAGCAGCTTAGGTTCAGGGGCGAACTATGGCTACACCTTC. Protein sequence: CASSLGSGANYGYTF.

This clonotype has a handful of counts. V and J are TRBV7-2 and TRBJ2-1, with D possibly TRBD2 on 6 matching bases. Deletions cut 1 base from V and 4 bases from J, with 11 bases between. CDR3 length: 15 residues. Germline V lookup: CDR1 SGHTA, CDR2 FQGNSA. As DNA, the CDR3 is TGTGCCAGCAGCTTAGGACTAGGAGGGTACAATGAGCAGTTCTTC. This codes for CASSLGLGGYNEQFF.

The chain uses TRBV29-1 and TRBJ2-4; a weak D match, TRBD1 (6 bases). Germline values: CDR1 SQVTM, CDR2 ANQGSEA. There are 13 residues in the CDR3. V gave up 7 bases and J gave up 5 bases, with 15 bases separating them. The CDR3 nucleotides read TGCAGCGCACCAGGGGCCGGGCAAAACATTCAGTACTTC. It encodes CSAPGAGQNIQYF.

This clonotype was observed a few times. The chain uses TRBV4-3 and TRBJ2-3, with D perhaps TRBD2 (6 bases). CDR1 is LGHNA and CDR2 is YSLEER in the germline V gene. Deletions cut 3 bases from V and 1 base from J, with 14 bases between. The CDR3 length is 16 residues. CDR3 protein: CASSQGLSSRTDTQYF. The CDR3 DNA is TGCGCCAGCAGCCAGGGACTCTCCTCGCGCACAGATACGCAGTATTTT.

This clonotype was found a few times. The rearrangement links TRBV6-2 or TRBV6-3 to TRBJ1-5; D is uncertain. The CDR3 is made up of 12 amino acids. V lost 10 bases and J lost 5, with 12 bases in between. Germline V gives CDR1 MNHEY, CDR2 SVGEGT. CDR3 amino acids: CAIRRGDQPQHF. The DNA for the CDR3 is TGTGCCATCAGGCGAGGAGATCAGCCCCAGCATTTT.

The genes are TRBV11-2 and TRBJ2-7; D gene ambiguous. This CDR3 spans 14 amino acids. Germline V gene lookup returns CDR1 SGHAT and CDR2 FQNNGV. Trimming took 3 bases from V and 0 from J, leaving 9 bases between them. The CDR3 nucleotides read TGTGCCAGCAGCTTGATGTACAGCTCCTACGAGCAGTACTTC. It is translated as CASSLMYSSYEQYF.

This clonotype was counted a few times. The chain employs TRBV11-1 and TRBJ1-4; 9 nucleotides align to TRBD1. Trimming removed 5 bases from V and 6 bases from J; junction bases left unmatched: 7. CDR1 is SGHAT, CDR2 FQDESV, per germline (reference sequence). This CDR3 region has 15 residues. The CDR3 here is CASSDSGTGYEKLFF. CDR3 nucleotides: TGTGCCAGCAGCGATTCCGGGACAGGGTATGAAAAACTGTTTTTT.

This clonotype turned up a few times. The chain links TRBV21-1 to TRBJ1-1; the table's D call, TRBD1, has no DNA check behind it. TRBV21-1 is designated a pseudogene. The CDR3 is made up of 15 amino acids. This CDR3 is CASSKDGQVNTEAFF. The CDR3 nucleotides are TGTGCCAGCAGCAAAGACGGACAGGTGAACACTGAAGCTTTCTTT.

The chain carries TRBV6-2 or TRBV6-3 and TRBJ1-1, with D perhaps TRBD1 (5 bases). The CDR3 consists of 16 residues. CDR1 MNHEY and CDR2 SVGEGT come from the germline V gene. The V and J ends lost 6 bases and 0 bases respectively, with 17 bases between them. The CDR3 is CASSPGLGTVNTEAFF. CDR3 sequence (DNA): TGTGCCAGCAGCCCCGGACTCGGGACGGTGAACACTGAAGCTTTCTTT.

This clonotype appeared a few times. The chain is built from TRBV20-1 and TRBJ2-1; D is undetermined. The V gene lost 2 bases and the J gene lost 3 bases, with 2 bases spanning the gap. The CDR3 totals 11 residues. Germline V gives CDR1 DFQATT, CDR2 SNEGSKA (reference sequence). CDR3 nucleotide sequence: TGCAGTGCTAGATTCTACAATGAGCAGTTCTTC. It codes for CSARFYNEQFF.